This T cell receptor beta chain was recorded in a study of early T cells in non-severe SARS-CoV-2 infection (dated by TCRdb to the early 2020s). For the study in its entirety: Bulk RNA from unsorted whole blood was used for TCR sequencing, so alpha and beta chains could not be paired. What the research found in general, with its limitations: VDJdb matching was skewed toward anti-spike CD8 responses, so virus-specific expansions were likely underestimated and private and CD4 specificities were missed.

A case-control design nested within a healthcare worker cohort in London, UK, was used, with weekly nasopharyngeal swab PCR tests and blood sampling performed. Between 23 and 31 March 2020, the week of the UK lockdown, healthcare workers were enrolled and then followed up weekly for as long as 16 weeks. The CDR3 measures 15 amino acids from cysteine to phenylalanine. Of the read, only the CDR3 DNA is kept; its 45 bases are in frame from base 1. V is trimmed back by 3 bases and J by 4 bases, and the junction contains 7 bases that no gene match accounts for. Taken from the germline V gene, the CDR1 and CDR2 loops are SGHRS and YFSETQ. The library was made by 5' RACE. Reads for this sample came from a NextSeq 500. In the TCR library protocol, unique molecular identifiers were attached to individual cDNA molecules to correct for PCR bias and sequencing error. Both TCR alpha and beta chains were sequenced, and tight co-correlation was observed between alpha and beta sequence abundances in each sample. Per the source publication's procedure: Decombinator V4 was used to annotate the V gene, J gene and CDR3 of the TCR sequences. TCRs were defined as expanded if a significant change between any two time points was detected under a Poisson model with p below 0.0001. TCR abundances were normalised to the total number of TCRs sequenced in each sample and reported as counts per million. TRAV1-2 paired with TRAJ12, TRAJ20 or TRAJ33 defined MAIT TCRs, while TRAV10 paired with TRAJ18 defined iNKT TCRs. VDJdb, accessed on 1 November 2021, was searched for TCRs annotated for CMV, EBV and SARS-CoV-2, and TCRs annotated for more than one antigen were excluded. The public sequencing data were trimmed at Q25 with fastp and processed into clonotypes with MiXCR by TCRdb, which kept only in-frame beta chains. Each entry is one CDR3 protein sequence, shown with its most common DNA and genes. The V and J calls here are based on TCRdb, not the publication. Across this sample there are tens of thousands of distinct CDR3 sequences, with 6% to 7% seen only once. The top ten clones comprise around 4% of the sample.

This clonotype was observed a few times. No antigen is known for it. Base qualities are not provided; no much larger clone lies one nucleotide away. This sequence was found in an adult who was a healthcare worker with PCR-confirmed SARS-CoV-2 infection or an uninfected control (not recorded which). The receptor chain draws on TRBV5-1 and TRBJ1-2; 9 bases in between match TRBD1. Sequenced input: whole blood. The CDR3 here reads CASSSGTGNRYGYTF. The nucleotide sequence reads as follows: TGCGCCAGCAGCTCCGGGACAGGGAATCGCTATGGCTACACCTTC.